Here is one TCR beta chain with its context. Antigen unknown. Indicated time point: sample taken at primary tumor resection. This sample is part of a study of spatial heterogeneity in lung cancer. Overall study: Matched bulk RNA-seq provided a T cell module score, and TCR transcript counts in tumor regions correlated strongly with it.

A unique molecular identifier was carried by every single TCR cDNA molecule. TCRdb re-called the 5' RACE reads through MiXCR, storing one row per CDR3 protein. The data show some 10,000 distinct CDR3 sequences, about an eighth seen once. The CDR3 length is 15 residues. The germline CDR1 and CDR2 sequences are DFQATT and SNEGSKA (reference sequence). The V and J ends lost 6 bases and 8 bases, in that order; junction bases with no gene match: 14. Findings of the study overall: Within tumors, counts of expanded alpha and beta TCRs tracked tumor mutation counts. Ubiquitous expanded TCR counts tracked ubiquitous nonsynonymous mutations; regional expanded TCR counts tracked regional nonsynonymous mutations.

The source was lung tumor tissue, collected at surgery. The source of this sequence is a male donor with early-stage non-small cell lung cancer. This chain uses TRBV20-1 with TRBJ2-1; 9 nucleotides match TRBD2. CDR3 region: CSAIVPSGVGDEQFF. CDR3 nucleotide sequence: TGCAGTGCCATAGTCCCTAGCGGGGTAGGGGATGAGCAGTTCTTC.